The 30 T cell receptor beta chains below all came from one sample that was sequenced in a study of T cells in narcolepsy. Data came from immunoSEQ multiplex PCR; TCRdb stores just in-frame clones and leaves some out. The table has 25,000 to 30,000 clones, around 87% seen once. The sequenced material came from memory (CD45RA-) CD4+ T cells from blood. The receptors were sampled from a human donor in good health.

The chain links TRBV6-6 to TRBJ2-5; 12 bases agree with TRBD2. The CDR3 consists of 16 residues. Germline CDR1 is MNHNY and CDR2 is SVGAGI (reference sequence). With V trimmed by 4 bases and J by 0 bases, 3 bases remained unmatched. The chain's CDR3 is CASSSTSGGYQETQYF. CDR3 DNA: TGTGCCAGCAGTTCGACTAGCGGGGGCTACCAAGAGACCCAGTACTTC.

The chain couples TRBV30 to TRBJ1-4, with a possible D match to TRBD1 (6 bases). Trimming cost V 1 base and J 8 bases, with 17 bases left between them. This CDR3 is 15 amino acids long. Germline V gene lookup returns CDR1 GTSNPN and CDR2 SVGIG (reference sequence). DNA for the CDR3: TGTGCCTGGAGTGCTATCGGGCAGGGGAGGGAAAAACTGTTTTTT. Translated: CAWSAIGQGREKLFF.

The chain joins TRBV7-9 to TRBJ1-2, with D possibly matching TRBD1 (5 bases). Trimming removed 1 base from V and 6 bases from J, with 12 bases in between. The CDR3 length is 14 residues. Germline lookup yields CDR1 SEHNR and CDR2 FQNEAQ (reference sequence). CDR3 protein: CASSLGQGLDGYTF. The DNA for the CDR3 is TGTGCCAGCAGCTTAGGGCAGGGTCTTGATGGCTACACCTTC.

J is TRBJ2-4 and V is TRBV15; D call uncertain. V was cut by 0 bases and J by 3 bases, with 15 bases left in between. CDR3 length: 17 residues. Germline values: CDR1 LNHNV, CDR2 YYDKDF (reference sequence). This CDR3 is CATSRDMAAAGKNIQYF. In DNA, the CDR3 is TGTGCCACCAGCAGAGATATGGCGGCAGCCGGCAAAAACATTCAGTACTTC.

CDR3 in DNA: TGTGCCAGCAGCTTAGGGACTTTGGTCACTGAAGCTTTCTTT. Its protein is CASSLGTLVTEAFF. The chain employs TRBV7-8 and TRBJ1-1; D call uncertain. Germline loops: CDR1 SGHVS, CDR2 FQNEAQ. V was pared by 1 base and J by 4 bases, with 10 bases between. There are 14 residues in the CDR3. The whole variable domain, remainder taken from reference TRBV7-8 and TRBJ1-1, is GAGVSQSPRYKVAKRGQDVALRCDPISGHVSLFWYQQALGQGPEFLTYFQNEAQLDKSGLPSDRFFAERPEGSVSTLKIQRTQQEDSAVYLCASSLGTLVTEAFFGQGTRLTVV.

This chain uses TRBV4-3 with TRBJ1-2, with no clear D. Trimming cost V 0 bases and J 3 bases, with 11 bases left between them. The CDR3 contains 15 residues. From germline, CDR1 is LGHNA and CDR2 YSLEER. The chain's CDR3 is CASSQEPGTDYGYTF. CDR3 nucleotide sequence: TGCGCCAGCAGCCAAGAACCGGGCACCGACTATGGCTACACCTTC.

The chain recombines TRBV11-2 with TRBJ2-1; 16 nucleotides line up with TRBD2. CDR1 is SGHAT, CDR2 FQNNGV, per germline. The CDR3 spans 17 residues. V trimming: 5 bases; J trimming: 4 bases; junction bases outside the gene matches: 5. CDR3 in DNA: TGTGCCAGCAGCCCCGGGACTAGCGGGGGGGCTTACAATGAGCAGTTCTTC. Encoded protein: CASSPGTSGGAYNEQFF.

The chain joins TRBV5-4 to TRBJ2-7; 8 bases fit TRBD1. This CDR3 contains 14 residues. Losses at the gene ends were 1 base for V and 4 bases for J; bases not matched to a gene: 4. Germline V CDR1 and CDR2: SGHNT, YYREEE (reference sequence). The CDR3 here is CASSLTGGRYEQYF. The DNA of the CDR3 is TGTGCCAGCAGCTTGACAGGGGGAAGGTACGAGCAGTACTTC.

The V and J genes are TRBV4-1 and TRBJ1-2; D might be TRBD1 (5 bases). This CDR3 has 15 amino acids. V lost 4 bases and J 4 bases, leaving 16 bases between the germline ends. CDR1 is MGHRA, CDR2 YSYEKL, per germline. The CDR3 DNA is TGCGCCAGCAGCCCCGAAGGGGAGGTTGGCTATGGCTACACCTTC. This codes for CASSPEGEVGYGYTF.

The chain links TRBV6-1 to TRBJ1-4; no clear D gene. This CDR3 region has 14 residues. From germline, CDR1 is MNHNS and CDR2 SASEGT. Trimming took off 10 bases at V and 7 bases at J, with 19 bases between the two ends. CDR3 bases: TGTGCCATCTCCTTGACCTGGAGGAGTGAAAAACTGTTTTTT. Protein sequence: CAISLTWRSEKLFF.

V gene TRBV9 combines with J gene TRBJ2-7; D is unresolved. The CDR3 totals 14 residues. Germline assignment: CDR1 SGDLS and CDR2 YYNGEE. Trimming removed 0 bases from V and 2 bases from J, with 9 bases in between. The CDR3 region has the DNA TGTGCCAGCAGCGTAGGTCCAGAAGCCTACGAGCAGTACTTC. Residues: CASSVGPEAYEQYF.

This chain uses TRBV27 with TRBJ2-4; TRBD1 matches 9 bases. CDR3 size: 15 residues. The junction had 6 bases not matched to a gene; V was cut back by 0 bases and J by 9 bases. Germline V gene sequence: CDR1 MNHEY, CDR2 SMNVEV (reference sequence). CDR3 DNA: TGTGCCAGCAGTTTATCGGGACAGGGTTTCGGCATTCAGTACTTC. Its protein product is CASSLSGQGFGIQYF.

This chain joins TRBV5-1 and TRBJ2-5, with D uncertain. Germline V gives CDR1 SGHRS, CDR2 YFSETQ. The CDR3 is made up of 17 amino acids. Trimming stripped 3 bases from V and 5 bases from J, with 23 bases between. CDR3 residues: CASSSHLGASLGETQYF. In DNA form, the CDR3 reads TGCGCCAGCAGCTCACATCTTGGAGCCTCGCTGGGGGAGACCCAGTACTTC.

The chain joins TRBV7-9 to TRBJ2-7; 8 bases line up with TRBD2. V shed 3 bases and J 2 bases; nucleotides not matched to a gene: 6. Germline values: CDR1 SEHNR, CDR2 FQNEAQ (reference sequence). This CDR3 spans 15 amino acids. Written as DNA, the CDR3 is TGTGCCAGCAGCTTCTCCGGGGGGGGAACCTACGAGCAGTACTTC. It codes for CASSFSGGGTYEQYF.

The rearrangement uses TRBV6-6 and TRBJ1-2; perhaps TRBD1 as D (5 bases). The CDR3 sequence is 12 residues long. The V gene lost 6 bases and the J gene lost 3 bases, with 8 bases spanning the gap. Per germline, CDR1 MNHNY and CDR2 SVGAGI (reference sequence). As DNA, the CDR3 is TGTGCCAGCAGCGGAGGGGACTATGGCTACACCTTC. Protein: CASSGGDYGYTF.

This sequence joins TRBV18 and TRBJ2-2; D call uncertain. The ends were cut back, 2 bases at V and 1 base at J, with 5 bases in the middle. This CDR3 is 14 amino acids long. Germline loops: CDR1 KGHSH, CDR2 LQKENI. In DNA form, the CDR3 reads TGTGCCAGCTCACCAGTGGTGAACACCGGGGAGCTGTTTTTT. This translates into CASSPVVNTGELFF.

This chain links TRBV27 with TRBJ1-5, with 7 bases lining up with TRBD1. The CDR3 is made up of 13 amino acids. Unmatched junction bases numbered 7, after V lost 7 bases and J lost 7 bases. Looked up from germline, CDR1 is MNHEY and CDR2 is SMNVEV (reference sequence). The CDR3 DNA reads as TGTGCCAGCAAAACAGGGGATGGGCAGCCCCAGCATTTT. It translates to CASKTGDGQPQHF.

This chain uses TRBV10-3 with TRBJ1-2; 7 nucleotides line up with TRBD1. V was clipped by 6 bases and J by 5 bases; unmatched bases: 6. CDR3 length: 13 residues. Germline CDR1 reads ENHRY; CDR2 reads SYGVKD. The CDR3 DNA reads TGTGCCATCAGGGGGACAGCGAAGTATGGCTACACCTTC. It codes for CAIRGTAKYGYTF.

J is TRBJ1-3 and V is TRBV7-9; no definite D call. The CDR3 totals 15 residues. V lost 1 base and J 4 bases, leaving 11 bases between the germline ends. The germline CDR1 and CDR2 sequences are SEHNR and FQNEAQ (reference sequence). The CDR3 sequence is CASSLEPAGGNTIYF. The CDR3 DNA sequence: TGTGCCAGCAGCTTAGAGCCCGCCGGAGGAAACACCATATATTTT.

The chain links TRBV19 to TRBJ1-5; TRBD1 aligns across 7 bases. Germline V lookup: CDR1 LNHDA, CDR2 SQIVND (reference sequence). The CDR3 is 16 residues long. The junction had 12 bases not matched to a gene; V was cut back by 4 bases and J by 6 bases. The CDR3 sequence is CASSTRQGRTGQPQHF. The CDR3 DNA reads as TGTGCCAGTAGTACCAGACAGGGCCGAACCGGTCAGCCCCAGCATTTT.

V is TRBV6-6 and J is TRBJ1-1, with D perhaps matching TRBD1 (5 bases). With 2 bases removed from V and 3 bases from J, the gap between germline ends came to 10 bases. CDR1 is MNHNY, CDR2 SVGAGI, per germline (reference sequence). This CDR3 comprises 14 residues. The CDR3 DNA reads as TGTGCCAGCAGTTACAAATTAGGGGACACTGAAGCTTTCTTT. Amino acid sequence: CASSYKLGDTEAFF.

V usage is TRBV15 and J usage is TRBJ2-7; 10 nucleotides match TRBD1. Losses at the gene ends were 1 base for V and 7 bases for J; bases not matched to a gene: 7. Germline V gene sequence: CDR1 LNHNV, CDR2 YYDKDF (reference sequence). CDR3 length: 15 residues. The chain's CDR3 is CATSRGGGTGVEQYF. The CDR3 nucleotides are TGTGCCACCAGCAGAGGCGGGGGGACAGGGGTTGAGCAGTACTTC.

The chain recombines TRBV6-6 with TRBJ2-7; D gene ambiguous. The V and J ends lost 6 bases and 5 bases respectively, with 14 bases between them. This CDR3 has 13 amino acids. The germline CDR1 and CDR2 sequences are MNHNY and SVGAGI (reference sequence). CDR3 bases: TGTGCCAGCAGCCGCGGACCGTCCAACGAGCAGTACTTC. Translated, it gives CASSRGPSNEQYF.

The rearrangement links TRBV2 to TRBJ1-6; 9 bases are shared with TRBD1. With 10 bases clipped from V and 7 bases from J, the junction kept 8 bases outside the gene matches. CDR1 and CDR2 from the germline V gene are SNHLY and FYNNEI. The CDR3 is made up of 14 amino acids. The CDR3 DNA follows: TGTGCCACCAGGACAGGGGTCGACAATTCACCCCTCCACTTT. Translated: CATRTGVDNSPLHF.

In DNA form, the CDR3 reads TGTGCCAGCAGCCCGACGGGGGGTGGGAGGGCTTCCTACGAGCAGTACTTC. It is translated as CASSPTGGGRASYEQYF. The gene calls are TRBV11-2 and TRBJ2-5; 7 nucleotides line up with TRBD2. The tail of the sequence fits TRBJ2-7 better, so the J call may be wrong. This CDR3 is 17 amino acids long. From germline, CDR1 is SGHAT and CDR2 FQNNGV.

This chain uses TRBV2 with TRBJ1-4; D is ambiguous. Trimming cost V 6 bases and J 4 bases, with 12 bases left between them. This CDR3 spans 14 amino acids. From germline, CDR1 is SNHLY and CDR2 FYNNEI. CDR3 coding DNA: TGTGCCAGCAGGGCGGAGGCCCTTAATGAAAAACTGTTTTTT. Translation gives CASRAEALNEKLFF.

The chain has TRBV29-1 and TRBJ1-2, with a tentative D call TRBD1 (6 bases). The germline CDR1 and CDR2 sequences are SQVTM and ANQGSEA. There are 14 residues in the CDR3. Trimming cost V 1 base and J 4 bases, with 13 bases left between them. The CDR3 coding sequence is TGCAGCGTTGAAGTCCGGACAGCGGCCTATGGCTACACCTTC. Protein sequence: CSVEVRTAAYGYTF.

The rearrangement links TRBV30 to TRBJ1-5; 8 bases line up with TRBD1. V lost 1 base, J lost 4 bases, and 3 bases stayed unmatched. The CDR3 runs 14 residues. In germline, CDR1 is GTSNPN, CDR2 SVGIG (reference sequence). The DNA of the CDR3 is TGTGCCTGGAGTGCCGGACAGGGAAATCAGCCCCAGCATTTT. This codes for CAWSAGQGNQPQHF.

The J gene is TRBJ1-5, the V gene TRBV19; possible D gene TRBD1, 5 bases. Germline values: CDR1 LNHDA, CDR2 SQIVND (reference sequence). The CDR3 totals 14 residues. Between the trimmed V and J ends, which lost 2 bases and 7 bases, there was a span of 12 bases. The CDR3 here is CASSITGAGQPQHF. CDR3 sequence (DNA): TGTGCCAGTAGTATAACAGGAGCGGGGCAGCCCCAGCATTTT.

V and J are TRBV27 and TRBJ1-1; TRBD1 aligns across 7 bases. Unmatched junction bases numbered 4, after V lost 2 bases and J lost 4 bases. The CDR3 has 14 amino acids. Germline assignment: CDR1 MNHEY and CDR2 SMNVEV (reference sequence). This CDR3 reads CASSLTQGRTEAFF. DNA of the CDR3: TGTGCCAGCAGTTTAACACAGGGGCGCACTGAAGCTTTCTTT.